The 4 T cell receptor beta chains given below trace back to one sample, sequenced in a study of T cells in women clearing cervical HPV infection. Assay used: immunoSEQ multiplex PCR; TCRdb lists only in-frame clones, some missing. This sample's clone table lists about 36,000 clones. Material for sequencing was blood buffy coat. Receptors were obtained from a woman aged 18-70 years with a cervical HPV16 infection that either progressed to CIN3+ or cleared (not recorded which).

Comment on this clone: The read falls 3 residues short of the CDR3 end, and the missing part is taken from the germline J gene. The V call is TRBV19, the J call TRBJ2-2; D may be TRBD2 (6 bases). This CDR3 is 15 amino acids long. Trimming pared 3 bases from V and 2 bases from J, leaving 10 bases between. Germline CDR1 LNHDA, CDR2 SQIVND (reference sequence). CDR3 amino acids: CASSISGFNTGELFF. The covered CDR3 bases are TGTGCCAGTAGTATTAGCGGCTTTAACACCGGGGAG. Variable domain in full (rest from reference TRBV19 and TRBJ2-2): DGGITQSPKYLFRKEGQNVTLSCEQNLNHDAMYWYRQDPGQGLRLIYYSQIVNDFQKGDIAEGYSVSREKKESFPLTVTSAQKNPTAFYLCASSISGFNTGELFFGEGSRLTVL.

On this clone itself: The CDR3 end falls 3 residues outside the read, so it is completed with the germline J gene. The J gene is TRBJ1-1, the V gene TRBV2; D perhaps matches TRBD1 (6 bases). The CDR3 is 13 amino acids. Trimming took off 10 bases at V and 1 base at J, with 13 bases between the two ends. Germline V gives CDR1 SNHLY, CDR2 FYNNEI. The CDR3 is CAIRDNQNTEAFF. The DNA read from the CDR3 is TGTGCCATCAGGGACAACCAGAACACTGAA. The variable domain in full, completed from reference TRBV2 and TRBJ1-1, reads EPEVTQTPSHQVTQMGQEVILRCVPISNHLYFYWYRQILGQKVEFLVSFYNNEISEKSEIFDDQFSVERPDGSNFTLKIRSTKLEDSAMYFCAIRDNQNTEAFFGQGTRLTVV.

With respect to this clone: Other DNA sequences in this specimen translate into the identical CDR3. The CDR3 spells CAISESTGGAGGYTF. The sequenced CDR3 bases are TGTGCCATCAGTGAGTCGACAGGGGGCGCAGGTGGT. The chain has TRBV10-3 and TRBJ1-2, with TRBD1 matching 10 bases. The DNA ends 3 residues before the CDR3 does, and the rest of the CDR3 is filled in from the germline J gene. The CDR3 loop spans 15 amino acids. The germline V gene encodes CDR1 ENHRY and CDR2 SYGVKD.

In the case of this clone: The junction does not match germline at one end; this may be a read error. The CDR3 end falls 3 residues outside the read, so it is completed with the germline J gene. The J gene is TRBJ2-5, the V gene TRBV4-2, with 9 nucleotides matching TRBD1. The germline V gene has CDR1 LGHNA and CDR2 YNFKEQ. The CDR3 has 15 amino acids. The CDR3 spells CASSQDRGSLETQYF. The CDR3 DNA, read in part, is TGCGCCAGCAGCCAGGACAGGGGCAGTTTAGAGACC.